This passage covers 27 T cell receptor beta chains from one sample sequenced in a study of T cell responses to AZD1222 COVID-19 vaccine. Profiled with immunoSEQ multiplex PCR; TCRdb holds only in-frame clones, not every one. This table has under 200,000 clones, around 92% appearing once. Source: peripheral blood, taken on day 0 of AZD1222 vaccination. These receptors were obtained from an adult in good health.

The V and J genes are TRBV10-2 and TRBJ2-7; D not certain. The CDR3 runs to 10 residues. The V gene lost 8 bases and the J gene lost 6 bases, with 8 bases spanning the gap. CDR1 WSHSY and CDR2 SAAADI come from the germline V gene. In DNA form, the CDR3 reads TGCGCCAGCCCTGAGGTCGAGCAGTACTTC. Translation gives CASPEVEQYF.

The chain joins TRBV25-1 to TRBJ1-1; 10 bases align to TRBD1. Germline-derived CDR1 and CDR2 are MGHDK and SYGVNS. The J segment lost 0 bases and the V segment lost 6 bases, leaving 7 bases of the junction unmatched. This CDR3 region has 16 residues. CDR3 amino acids: CASRGTGVHVNTEAFF. For the CDR3, the DNA is TGTGCCAGCAGAGGGACAGGGGTTCACGTGAACACTGAAGCTTTCTTT.

Turning to this clone: Different DNA sequences within this sample yield the same CDR3. The gene calls are TRBV28 and TRBJ2-1; TRBD2 might be the D (5 bases). The CDR3 covers 14 residues. Per germline, CDR1 MDHEN and CDR2 SYDVKM. V was cut by 7 bases and J by 2 bases, with 12 bases left in between. The CDR3 DNA follows: TGTGCCAGCACAGGCGGAGGTACCTACAATGAGCAGTTCTTC. Amino acid sequence: CASTGGGTYNEQFF.

This chain uses TRBV28 with TRBJ1-2; D is unclear. Per germline, CDR1 MDHEN and CDR2 SYDVKM. The V end was cut by 6 bases, the J end by 8 bases, with 13 bases between. The CDR3 sequence is 12 residues long. CDR3 amino acids: CASRVLVGGYTF. In DNA, the CDR3 is TGTGCCAGCAGAGTCCTCGTTGGCGGCTACACCTTC.

The DNA for the CDR3 is TGCGCCAGCAGCTTGTCGGCAGAACTCTATAATTCACCCCTCCACTTT. Its protein is CASSLSAELYNSPLHF. The chain links TRBV5-1 to TRBJ1-6, with no clear D. The V gene's germline CDR1 is SGHRS and CDR2 YFSETQ. The CDR3 is 16 residues long. V was trimmed by 1 base and J by 3 bases, leaving 11 bases between them.

V is TRBV9 and J is TRBJ2-5; 9 bases are a match to TRBD1. The CDR3 is 16 amino acids. The J segment lost 2 bases and the V segment lost 4 bases, leaving 9 bases of the junction unmatched. The V gene's germline CDR1 is SGDLS and CDR2 YYNGEE. This chain's CDR3 is CASSTPGQGGQETQYF. In DNA, the CDR3 is TGTGCCAGCAGCACACCGGGACAGGGTGGGCAAGAGACCCAGTACTTC.

The chain links TRBV24-1 to TRBJ2-1, with D unresolved. With 0 bases removed from V and 8 bases from J, the gap between germline ends came to 7 bases. The CDR3 consists of 13 residues. Germline CDR1 KGHDR, CDR2 SFDVKD. The CDR3 nucleotides read TGTGCCACCAGTGATTTGCAAGTGGATGAGCAGTTCTTC. Its protein is CATSDLQVDEQFF.

The chain links TRBV5-1 to TRBJ1-1, with D unresolved. Germline V gives CDR1 SGHRS, CDR2 YFSETQ. V lost 0 bases and J lost 1, with 7 bases in between. CDR3 length equals 14 residues. The CDR3 sequence is CASSLATANTEAFF. The CDR3 bases are TGCGCCAGCAGCTTGGCCACGGCGAACACTGAAGCTTTCTTT. Full variable domain (outside the CDR3, taken from reference TRBV5-1 and TRBJ1-1): KAGVTQTPRYLIKTRGQQVTLSCSPISGHRSVSWYQQTPGQGLQFLFEYFSETQRNKGNFPGRFSGRQFSNSRSEMNVSTLELGDSALYLCASSLATANTEAFFGQGTRLTVV.

V usage is TRBV6-5 and J usage is TRBJ2-2; D not resolved. This CDR3 region has 15 residues. Trimming took off 4 bases at V and 5 bases at J, with 14 bases between the two ends. CDR1 is MNHEY, CDR2 SVGAGI, per germline. CDR3 protein: CASSLQGGKTGELFF. CDR3 DNA sequence: TGTGCCAGCAGTTTACAAGGCGGCAAAACCGGGGAGCTGTTTTTT.

V and J are TRBV12-3 or TRBV12-4 and TRBJ1-5, with D perhaps TRBD1 (5 bases). The V gene lost 4 bases and the J gene lost 7 bases, with 11 bases spanning the gap. CDR3 length: 13 residues. CDR3 amino acids: CASSSDSGQPQHF. Written as DNA, the CDR3 is TGTGCCAGCAGTTCCGACAGCGGCCAGCCCCAGCATTTT.

The gene calls are TRBV25-1 and TRBJ2-7, with 7 bases aligning to TRBD2. This CDR3 is 13 amino acids long. Germline loops: CDR1 MGHDK, CDR2 SYGVNS. The J segment lost 6 bases and the V segment lost 5 bases, leaving 7 bases of the junction unmatched. In nucleotides, the CDR3 is TGTGCCAGCAGTTTAGCGGGTATGGTCGAGCAGTACTTC. Its protein product is CASSLAGMVEQYF.

The rearrangement uses TRBV7-9 and TRBJ2-7, with TRBD2 matching over 13 bases. In germline, CDR1 is SEHNR, CDR2 FQNEAQ (reference sequence). Trimming removed 2 bases from V and 2 bases from J; junction bases left unmatched: 6. This CDR3 is 17 amino acids long. CDR3 residues: CASSLHLGTSGAYEQYF. The CDR3 nucleotides are TGTGCCAGCAGCTTACACCTCGGGACTAGCGGGGCCTACGAGCAGTACTTC.

The V gene is TRBV29-1, the J gene TRBJ2-2; possible D gene TRBD2, 6 bases. V was pared by 7 bases and J by 1 base, with 25 bases between. CDR1 is SQVTM and CDR2 is ANQGSEA in the germline V gene. This CDR3 spans 18 amino acids. CDR3 in DNA: TGCAGCGGCGCTAGACAACTCCCCGGGAGAGGGAACACCGGGGAGCTGTTTTTT. This sequence encodes CSGARQLPGRGNTGELFF.

CDR3 loop: CASSHRLAGELVSYNEQFF. CDR3 nucleotide sequence: TGTGCCAGCAGCCACCGACTAGCGGGGGAATTGGTCTCCTACAATGAGCAGTTCTTC. The genes are TRBV7-2 and TRBJ2-1; 12 bases map to TRBD2. From germline, CDR1 is SGHTA and CDR2 FQGNSA. The length of the CDR3 is 19 residues. V lost 5 bases and J lost 0; bases outside the gene matches: 11. The complete variable domain, with remaining parts taken from reference TRBV7-2 and TRBJ2-1, reads GAGVSQSPSNKVTEKGKDVELRCDPISGHTALYWYRQSLGQGLEFLIYFQGNSAPDKSGLPSDRFSAERTGGSVSTLTIQRTQQEDSAVYLCASSHRLAGELVSYNEQFFGPGTRLTVL.

A single count supports this clone. The chain joins TRBV19 to TRBJ1-2; D is possibly TRBD1 (6 bases). Germline V gene lookup returns CDR1 LNHDA and CDR2 SQIVND (reference sequence). This CDR3 has 15 amino acids. V was cut by 4 bases and J by 3 bases, with 15 bases left in between. The CDR3 loop is CASSTLPGADYGYTF. DNA for the CDR3: TGTGCCAGTAGTACCCTCCCAGGGGCGGACTATGGCTACACCTTC.

This rearrangement joins TRBV18 to TRBJ1-2; no clear D gene. CDR1 KGHSH and CDR2 LQKENI come from the germline V gene. This CDR3 comprises 14 residues. The germline V and J ends were trimmed by 4 bases and 0 bases, with 9 bases remaining between them. The CDR3 DNA reads TGTGCCAGCTCACAAGGAGCATCTAACTATGGCTACACCTTC. It encodes CASSQGASNYGYTF.

The genes are TRBV6-5 and TRBJ1-1; tentative D call: TRBD1 (6 bases). The ends were cut back, 11 bases at V and 5 bases at J, with 15 bases in the middle. CDR3 length: 12 amino acids. Germline-derived CDR1 and CDR2 are MNHEY and SVGAGI. The CDR3 loop is CAVIRGHTEAFF. CDR3 sequence (DNA): TGTGCCGTCATCCGGGGGCATACTGAAGCTTTCTTT.

The rearrangement links TRBV11-2 to TRBJ2-2, with 12 bases that match TRBD2. In germline, CDR1 is SGHAT, CDR2 FQNNGV. V gave up 2 bases and J gave up 4 bases; unmatched junction bases: 8. This CDR3 spans 18 amino acids. The CDR3 DNA reads TGTGCCAGCAGCTTAAAGCCTAGCGGGAGGGCCACCACCGGGGAGCTGTTTTTT. Its translation is CASSLKPSGRATTGELFF.

In DNA, the CDR3 is TGTGCCAGCAGCAAAGGCAAGGACAGGGGGCCGAGCAATCAGCCCCAGCATTTT. Translated, it gives CASSKGKDRGPSNQPQHF. The chain employs TRBV21-1 and TRBJ1-5; TRBD1, the table's D call, lacks a check against the DNA. TRBV21-1 is a documented pseudogene. This CDR3 is 18 amino acids long.

This rearrangement joins TRBV7-3 to TRBJ2-1, with 10 positions matching TRBD1. The germline CDR1 and CDR2 sequences are SGHTA and FQGTGA. There are 16 residues in the CDR3. The ends lost 5 bases at V and 5 bases at J; junction bases unmatched: 9. CDR3 DNA: TGTGCCAGCAGCATATACTCCGGGACAGGGGACAATGAGCAGTTCTTC. Its protein product is CASSIYSGTGDNEQFF.

This chain uses TRBV3-1 (or the pseudogene TRBV3-2) with TRBJ2-1, with a tentative D call TRBD2 (6 bases). CDR1 LGHDT and CDR2 YNNKEL come from the germline V gene (reference sequence). This CDR3 region has 16 residues. V was trimmed by 0 bases and J by 0 bases, leaving 9 bases between them. The chain's CDR3 is CASSQDSGSSYNEQFF. CDR3 DNA sequence: TGTGCCAGCAGCCAAGATTCCGGGAGCTCCTACAATGAGCAGTTCTTC.

This chain uses TRBV1 with TRBJ2-7; the DNA was not used to check the table's D call, TRBD2. TRBV1 is a listed pseudogene. The CDR3 runs 19 residues. The CDR3 loop reads CASSQKPLAGGPPTYEQYF. The CDR3 region has the DNA TGCGCCAGCAGCCAAAAACCCCTAGCGGGAGGGCCTCCAACCTACGAGCAGTACTTC.

CDR3: CASSQETGGRQPQHF. In DNA form, the CDR3 reads TGCGCCAGCAGTCAAGAGACAGGGGGCCGGCAGCCCCAGCATTTT. This chain joins TRBV23-1 and TRBJ1-5; 10 bases are shared with TRBD1. TRBV23-1 counts as an open reading frame of uncertain function. There are 15 residues in the CDR3. Germline trimming cut 2 bases from V and 7 bases from J; bases unmatched to any gene: 5.

J is TRBJ2-7 and V is TRBV10-3, with TRBD1 matching over 9 bases. V was pared by 3 bases and J by 3 bases, with 6 bases of the junction left unmatched. The germline CDR1 and CDR2 sequences are ENHRY and SYGVKD. This CDR3 is built from 15 residues. CDR3 DNA sequence: TGTGCCATCAGTGATCCGGGACAGGGTATCTACGAGCAGTACTTC. This gives the protein CAISDPGQGIYEQYF.

The rearrangement links TRBV7-6 to TRBJ1-3; D ambiguous. The CDR3 loop spans 14 amino acids. Deletions cut 6 bases from V and 4 bases from J, with 13 bases between. Looked up from germline, CDR1 is SGHVS and CDR2 is FNYEAQ. CDR3 region: CASSRTSLGNTIYF. CDR3 DNA: TGTGCCAGCAGTCGGACCAGTCTGGGAAACACCATATATTTT.

This chain joins TRBV7-8 and TRBJ2-5; D is undetermined. This CDR3 has 12 residues. V dropped 5 bases and J dropped 5 bases, with 9 bases sitting between them. Germline V lookup: CDR1 SGHVS, CDR2 FQNEAQ. The CDR3 here is CASSRSRETQYF. CDR3 bases: TGTGCCAGCAGCCGGTCACGTGAGACCCAGTACTTC.

The chain is built from TRBV28 and TRBJ1-3; possible D gene TRBD1, 6 bases. The CDR3 runs to 14 residues. The germline CDR1 and CDR2 sequences are MDHEN and SYDVKM. V lost 3 bases and J lost 3, with 9 bases in between. CDR3 nucleotides: TGTGCCAGCAGTTTCAGGGGCGGTGGAAACACCATATATTTT. It specifies CASSFRGGGNTIYF.